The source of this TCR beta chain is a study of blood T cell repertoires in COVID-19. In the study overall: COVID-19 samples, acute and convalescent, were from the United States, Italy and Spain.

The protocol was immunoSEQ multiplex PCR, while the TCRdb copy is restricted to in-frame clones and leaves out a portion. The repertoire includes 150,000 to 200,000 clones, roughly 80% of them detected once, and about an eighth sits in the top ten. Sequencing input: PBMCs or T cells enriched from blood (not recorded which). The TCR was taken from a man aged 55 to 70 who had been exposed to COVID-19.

The CDR3 spells CASSHDRGNEQFF. The DNA for the CDR3 is TGTGCCAGCAGCCACGACAGGGGCAATGAGCAGTTCTTC. V gene TRBV21-1 combines with J gene TRBJ2-1; TRBD1, the table's D call, was not compared with the DNA. TRBV21-1 has pseudogene status. The CDR3 covers 13 residues.